This T cell receptor beta chain was obtained from a study of PD-L1 blockade in urothelial cancer. Across the study: Peripheral blood specimens exhibited a median yield of about 140,000 T cells.

Described time point: pretreatment peripheral blood. Patient disease was locally advanced or metastatic urothelial carcinoma. Per the germline V gene, CDR1 is LNHNV and CDR2 is YYDKDF (reference sequence). The CDR3 totals 13 residues. V was shortened by 2 bases and J by 6 bases, with 10 bases between the two germline ends. Some clones are missing from TCRdb's copy, which holds only in-frame ones; the method was immunoSEQ multiplex PCR. The repertoire holds tens of thousands of clones, with around 84% as singletons. The J gene is TRBJ1-2, the V gene TRBV15; D is possibly TRBD1 (6 bases). This receptor was taken from a woman aged 70-85 years with urothelial cancer. This specimen consisted of PBMCs, obtained around atezolizumab (anti-PD-L1) treatment. Written as DNA, the CDR3 is TGTGCCACCAGCAGACGGCAGGGGCATGGCTACACCTTC. It codes for CATSRRQGHGYTF.